This T cell receptor beta chain was profiled in a study of blood T cell repertoires in COVID-19. With V trimmed by 8 bases and J by 3 bases, 2 bases remained unmatched. Germline CDR1 and CDR2: SNHLY and FYNNEI. This CDR3 region has 14 residues. Enrolled during active infection, Seattle patients were then followed longitudinally. Produced via immunoSEQ multiplex PCR; TCRdb's table is partial and in-frame only. The table shows 300,000 or so clones, with 75% to 90% occurring only once. The sample comprised peripheral blood. This TCR was sampled from a woman aged 25 to 39 with COVID-19, enrolled during active disease. This sequence joins TRBV2 and TRBJ2-1, with 12 bases aligning to TRBD2. CDR3 sequence reads: CASGGLAGYNEQFF. CDR3 DNA: TGTGCCAGCGGGGGACTAGCGGGCTACAATGAGCAGTTCTTC.